The 21 T cell receptor beta chains presented below share a single source sample, sequenced in a study. Each CDR3 protein gets one entry after TCRdb re-called the RT-PCR reads with MiXCR. Here the sample spans hundreds of thousands of distinct CDR3 sequences, about 14% being singletons. Sequenced input: memory CD4+ T cells from blood. These receptor sequences come from a female donor in good health, serving as a healthy control.

The J gene is TRBJ2-5, the V gene TRBV28; either TRBD1 or TRBD2 may fit D (6 bases each). The CDR3 runs to 15 residues. CDR1 and CDR2 from the germline V gene are MDHEN and SYDVKM. V was shortened by 4 bases and J by 5 bases, with 17 bases between the two germline ends. The CDR3 region is CASSSGAGTRETQYF. Here the CDR3 DNA reads TGTGCCAGCAGTTCGGGGGCCGGGACGAGGGAGACCCAGTACTTC.

With respect to this clonotype: A read error may produce the germline difference seen at one junction end. V gene TRBV10-3 combines with J gene TRBJ2-7; the D call may be TRBD1 or TRBD2 (6 bases each). The germline V gene encodes CDR1 ENHRY and CDR2 SYGVKD. CDR3 size: 14 residues. The CDR3 DNA sequence: TGTGCCAGCAGTGAAACGGGGGCGCGACACGAGCAGTACTTC. This sequence encodes CASSETGARHEQYF.

This clonotype was seen only a few times. The chain combines TRBV12-3 or TRBV12-4 with TRBJ1-2; possible D gene TRBD1, 6 bases. Trimming pared 3 bases from V and 6 bases from J, leaving 14 bases between. The CDR3 is made up of 14 amino acids. Here the CDR3 DNA reads TGTGCCAGCAGTTTTCTGCGCGGGGGCAATGGCTACACCTTC. It codes for CASSFLRGGNGYTF.

This clonotype was counted a few times. V is TRBV24-1 and J is TRBJ2-7, with D possibly matching TRBD1 (5 bases). The CDR3 has 15 amino acids. The V gene lost 3 bases and the J gene lost 1 base, with 12 bases spanning the gap. The V gene's germline CDR1 is KGHDR and CDR2 SFDVKD. CDR3 DNA: TGTGCCACCAGTGATCCTCGACAGTCATCCTACGAGCAGTACTTC. This gives the protein CATSDPRQSSYEQYF.

This clonotype was counted only a few times. The gene calls are TRBV28 and TRBJ2-7; TRBD2 matches 10 bases. Germline lookup yields CDR1 MDHEN and CDR2 SYDVKM. V shed 4 bases and J 1 base; nucleotides not matched to a gene: 10. The CDR3 loop spans 17 amino acids. This CDR3 reads CASSSPYTSGTSYEQYF. Written as DNA, the CDR3 is TGTGCCAGCAGTTCCCCCTATACTAGCGGGACTTCCTACGAGCAGTACTTC.

This clonotype was detected a few times. V usage is TRBV7-6 and J usage is TRBJ1-2, with D hard to call. Germline CDR1 and CDR2: SGHVS and FNYEAQ. The CDR3 spans 14 residues. The V and J ends lost 1 base and 6 bases respectively, with 12 bases between them. In nucleotides, the CDR3 is TGTGCCAGCAGCTTAGACCCGACGGATCATGGCTACACCTTC. Residues: CASSLDPTDHGYTF.

This clonotype came up many times. This chain uses TRBV12-3 or TRBV12-4 with TRBJ2-7; 9 bases align to TRBD1. This CDR3 is built from 13 residues. After removal of 3 bases from V and 6 bases from J, the junction contained 3 bases not matched to a gene. The CDR3 coding sequence is TGTGCCAGCAGTTTTGCACAGGGGGCCGAGCAGTACTTC. Translation gives CASSFAQGAEQYF.

This chain connects TRBV6-1 to TRBJ2-7; D possibly corresponds to TRBD2 (6 bases). Trimming took 6 bases from V and 6 from J, leaving 15 bases between them. The germline gives CDR1 MNHNS, CDR2 SASEGT. CDR3 size: 13 residues. CDR3 amino acids: CASRRKDGGEQYF. The CDR3 region has the DNA TGTGCCAGCAGGAGAAAAGACGGGGGCGAGCAGTACTTC.

This sequence joins TRBV10-3 and TRBJ2-4; the match to TRBD1 covers 9 bases. Germline CDR1 and CDR2: ENHRY and SYGVKD. V was clipped by 3 bases and J by 5 bases; unmatched bases: 8. This CDR3 is built from 16 residues. The CDR3 sequence: CAISEGTGKTQNIQYF. CDR3 sequence (DNA): TGTGCCATCAGTGAAGGGACAGGGAAAACCCAAAACATTCAGTACTTC.

The chain couples TRBV24-1 to TRBJ1-6; D gene ambiguous. The germline gives CDR1 KGHDR, CDR2 SFDVKD. V dropped 12 bases and J dropped 8 bases, with 16 bases sitting between them. This CDR3 region has 13 residues. CDR3 protein: CASARASDSPLHF. DNA for the CDR3: TGTGCCTCGGCTCGGGCCTCGGATTCACCCCTCCACTTT.

This clonotype was found a few times. The chain carries TRBV6-5 and TRBJ1-2, with 9 nucleotides matching TRBD1. The CDR3 loop spans 14 amino acids. Germline CDR1 and CDR2: MNHEY and SVGAGI. The ends lost 6 bases at V and 2 bases at J; junction bases unmatched: 4. CDR3 nucleotides: TGTGCCAGCAGACGAGACAGGGGGAACTATGGCTACACCTTC. Amino acids: CASRRDRGNYGYTF.

This clonotype was found a few times. This chain joins TRBV6-2 or TRBV6-3 and TRBJ2-7; 10 bases fit TRBD1. This CDR3 comprises 14 residues. V trimming: 8 bases; J trimming: 2 bases; junction bases outside the gene matches: 6. Germline V gives CDR1 MNHEY, CDR2 SVGEGT. The CDR3 is CASDPGQGTYEQYF. The CDR3 nucleotides read TGTGCCAGCGATCCGGGACAGGGGACCTACGAGCAGTACTTC.

This chain joins TRBV4-2 and TRBJ2-3; the D gene is possibly TRBD2 (6 bases). Trimming stripped 2 bases from V and 0 bases from J, with 12 bases between. The CDR3 has 16 amino acids. Looked up from germline, CDR1 is LGHNA and CDR2 is YNFKEQ. The CDR3 sequence: CASSQNSGASTDTQYF. CDR3 sequence (DNA): TGTGCCAGCAGCCAAAATAGCGGTGCTAGCACAGATACGCAGTATTTT.

This clonotype was found a few times. The gene calls are TRBV18 and TRBJ2-7; perhaps TRBD1 as D (5 bases). The germline V gene has CDR1 KGHSH and CDR2 LQKENI. Trimming left V 2 bases short and J 0 bases short, with 11 bases between. This CDR3 spans 15 amino acids. Written as DNA, the CDR3 is TGTGCCAGCTCACCAGGAAGGACACTCTCCTACGAGCAGTACTTC. Amino acid sequence: CASSPGRTLSYEQYF.

This clonotype was counted a single time. The rearrangement joins TRBV11-2 to TRBJ1-1; 12 nucleotides line up with TRBD1. There are 14 residues in the CDR3. The V gene's germline CDR1 is SGHAT and CDR2 FQNNGV. The V and J ends lost 9 bases and 9 bases, in that order; junction bases with no gene match: 11. CDR3 loop: CASNTGTGGGKAFF. The CDR3 bases are TGTGCCAGTAACACAGGGACAGGGGGCGGGAAAGCTTTCTTT.

The V call is TRBV20-1, the J call TRBJ2-5; tentatively, D is TRBD2 (7 bases). The CDR3 length is 13 residues. The V and J ends lost 6 bases and 2 bases respectively, with 13 bases between them. Germline-derived CDR1 and CDR2 are DFQATT and SNEGSKA (reference sequence). The CDR3 bases are TGCAGTGCAGCGGGACAAACTCAAGAGACCCAGTACTTC. It encodes CSAAGQTQETQYF.

This clonotype has only a few counts. The J gene is TRBJ1-5, the V gene TRBV6-2 or TRBV6-3, with D perhaps matching TRBD1 (5 bases). The germline gives CDR1 MNHEY, CDR2 SVGEGT. Trimming took off 5 bases at V and 0 bases at J, with 11 bases between the two ends. The CDR3 is 15 residues long. CDR3 bases: TGTGCCAGCAGTAAGGACAACCTTAGCAATCAGCCCCAGCATTTT. It translates to CASSKDNLSNQPQHF.

This clonotype has only a few counts. The genes are TRBV5-1 and TRBJ2-3; 11 bases are a match to TRBD2. This CDR3 comprises 15 residues. Trimming cost V 7 bases and J 4 bases; bases outside gene matches: 8. The germline V gene has CDR1 SGHRS and CDR2 YFSETQ. CDR3 in DNA: TGCGCCAGCTCCACACTAGCGGGAGAGGCAGATACGCAGTATTTT. It specifies CASSTLAGEADTQYF.

This clonotype was observed many times. The chain has TRBV4-1 and TRBJ1-2; no firm D call. Trimming shortened V by 0 bases and J by 1 base, and 6 bases separated the two germline ends. CDR1 is MGHRA, CDR2 YSYEKL, per germline. There are 14 residues in the CDR3. The CDR3 DNA follows: TGCGCCAGCAGCCAAGAACAGATTAACTATGGCTACACCTTC. It yields the protein CASSQEQINYGYTF.

The J gene is TRBJ2-3, the V gene TRBV27; possibly TRBD1 for D (7 bases). The CDR3 runs to 17 residues. Germline CDR1 and CDR2: MNHEY and SMNVEV (reference sequence). V gave up 6 bases and J gave up 3 bases, with 22 bases separating them. CDR3 protein: CASRTLIGQGGTDTQYF. The CDR3 nucleotides are TGTGCCAGCAGAACGCTCATAGGGCAGGGGGGAACAGATACGCAGTATTTT.

This clonotype was counted between two and nine times. V and J are TRBV27 and TRBJ2-1; D unclear. The germline V gene has CDR1 MNHEY and CDR2 SMNVEV (reference sequence). The CDR3 has 15 amino acids. V was trimmed by 6 bases and J by 0 bases, leaving 12 bases between them. The CDR3 DNA sequence: TGTGCCAGCAGGACACCGGTGGGCTCCTACAATGAGCAGTTCTTC. Translating it yields CASRTPVGSYNEQFF.